These 25 T cell receptor beta chains were all obtained from the same sample, sequenced in a study of response to subunit inactivated influenza vaccine. Using its own MiXCR run on the RT-PCR reads, TCRdb lists one record per CDR3 protein. The sample records fewer than 600,000 distinct CDR3 sequences, under 8.5% being singletons. This specimen consisted of PBMCs from blood, obtained less than 30 months after vaccination. These receptors all stem from a man aged 45-69 years who received an inactivated influenza vaccine.

V is TRBV2 and J is TRBJ2-3; D may be TRBD2 (5 bases). In germline, CDR1 is SNHLY, CDR2 FYNNEI. The CDR3 extends over 16 amino acids. The germline V and J ends were trimmed by 4 bases and 4 bases, with 18 bases remaining between them. This chain's CDR3 is CASSVGGAGVADTQYF. The CDR3, as DNA: TGTGCCAGCAGTGTGGGCGGCGCGGGCGTCGCAGATACGCAGTATTTT.

V usage is TRBV3-1 and J usage is TRBJ1-6; D remains ambiguous. The germline V and J ends were trimmed by 3 bases and 14 bases, with 14 bases remaining between them. Germline CDR1 and CDR2: LGHDT and YNNKEL (reference sequence). The CDR3 has 13 residues. CDR3 nucleotide sequence: TGTGCCAGCAGCCACCCATGGGCACCGACCCTCCACTTT. This translates into CASSHPWAPTLHF.

V usage is TRBV7-9 and J usage is TRBJ2-1; D unclear. This CDR3 spans 16 amino acids. CDR1 SEHNR and CDR2 FQNEAQ come from the germline V gene (reference sequence). Trimming left V 5 bases short and J 5 bases short, with 19 bases between. As DNA, the CDR3 is TGTGCCAGCAGCCACGGTTACCTCCAAAATAACAATGAGCAGTTCTTC. Its protein is CASSHGYLQNNNEQFF.

This rearrangement joins TRBV20-1 to TRBJ1-5; TRBD1 might be the D (6 bases). The germline CDR1 and CDR2 sequences are DFQATT and SNEGSKA (reference sequence). The V end lost 5 bases, the J end lost 0 bases, and 14 bases lay between the germline ends. This CDR3 contains 15 residues. The CDR3 loop reads CSARRDNYSNQPQHF. The CDR3, as DNA: TGCAGTGCTCGCCGGGACAACTATAGCAATCAGCCCCAGCATTTT.

The chain has TRBV11-2 and TRBJ2-4; D unclear. CDR1 SGHAT and CDR2 FQNNGV come from the germline V gene. CDR3 length: 15 residues. Trimming took off 4 bases at V and 0 bases at J, with 10 bases between the two ends. The CDR3 protein is CASSSISLAKNIQYF. Written as DNA, the CDR3 is TGTGCCAGCAGCTCGATTTCCCTAGCCAAAAACATTCAGTACTTC.

This clonotype was recorded at least ten times. The chain has TRBV20-1 and TRBJ1-1, with TRBD1 identical over 10 bases. After removal of 5 bases from V and 4 bases from J, the junction contained 7 bases not matched to a gene. The germline CDR1 and CDR2 sequences are DFQATT and SNEGSKA (reference sequence). The CDR3 consists of 14 residues. The DNA of the CDR3 is TGCAGTGCTGTCGACAGGGGGCTCCGCACTGAAGCTTTCTTT. Translating it yields CSAVDRGLRTEAFF.

This clonotype has a count of ten or more. The V gene is TRBV10-3, the J gene TRBJ2-5, with D hard to call. Germline V CDR1 and CDR2: ENHRY, SYGVKD. Trimming left V 5 bases short and J 4 bases short, with 11 bases between. CDR3 length: 13 residues. This CDR3 is CAISRYGSETQYF. Here the CDR3 DNA reads TGTGCCATCAGTCGTTACGGGTCAGAGACCCAGTACTTC.

The J gene is TRBJ2-7, the V gene TRBV5-1; tentative D call: TRBD2 (6 bases). Trimming pared 3 bases from V and 7 bases from J, leaving 17 bases between. The CDR3 consists of 14 residues. Germline V lookup: CDR1 SGHRS, CDR2 YFSETQ. The CDR3 coding sequence is TGCGCCAGCAGCTGGGCCGGCGGGGCCGAGGAGCAGTACTTC. Translating gives CASSWAGGAEEQYF.

The chain is built from TRBV12-3 or TRBV12-4 and TRBJ2-7, with 10 nucleotides matching TRBD1. The CDR3 has 16 amino acids. After removal of 4 bases from V and 5 bases from J, the junction contained 11 bases not matched to a gene. CDR3 sequence reads: CASSSPSRDRGNEQYF. The DNA for the CDR3 is TGTGCCAGCAGTTCCCCGTCCCGGGACAGGGGAAACGAGCAGTACTTC.

In regard to this clonotype: Given a much more abundant clone one base away, this may be a read error. This sequence joins TRBV12-3 or TRBV12-4 and TRBJ2-2; D is unresolved. CDR3 size: 13 residues. The CDR3 region has the DNA TGTTCCAGCAGTTTAAGGGAACCCGGGGAGCTGTTTTTT. Translated, it gives CSSSLREPGELFF.

V and J are TRBV7-2 and TRBJ2-1; D unclear. The CDR3 loop spans 13 amino acids. Trimming pared 5 bases from V and 5 bases from J, leaving 10 bases between. From germline, CDR1 is SGHTA and CDR2 FQGNSA. In DNA, the CDR3 is TGTGCCAGCAGCCCCTACATGCACAATGAGCAGTTCTTC. Its translation: CASSPYMHNEQFF.

The chain joins TRBV10-3 to TRBJ2-2, with D unresolved. Germline CDR1 ENHRY, CDR2 SYGVKD. V lost 11 bases and J 2 bases, leaving 12 bases between the germline ends. The CDR3 length is 13 residues. CDR3 sequence reads: CALTDGNTGELFF. For the CDR3, the DNA is TGTGCCTTAACGGACGGTAACACCGGGGAGCTGTTTTTT.

The chain links TRBV9 to TRBJ2-1; possibly TRBD1 or TRBD2 for D (8 bases each). The CDR3 sequence is 18 residues long. The V end was cut by 0 bases, the J end by 3 bases, with 19 bases between. CDR1 is SGDLS and CDR2 is YYNGEE in the germline V gene. The CDR3 coding sequence is TGTGCCAGCAGCGTAGCAGGGGGCTCGGGAGGGATCTACAATGAGCAGTTCTTC. Translation: CASSVAGGSGGIYNEQFF.

There are many counts of this clonotype. This chain uses TRBV24-1 with TRBJ2-2; 10 nucleotides align to TRBD1. This CDR3 has 17 residues. Germline V gene lookup returns CDR1 KGHDR and CDR2 SFDVKD. The junction had 7 bases not matched to a gene; V was cut back by 3 bases and J by 4 bases. The CDR3 DNA follows: TGTGCCACCAGTGATGCCACGGGACAGGGGTTCACCGGGGAGCTGTTTTTT. This codes for CATSDATGQGFTGELFF.

This clonotype was detected many times. The V gene is TRBV10-3, the J gene TRBJ2-7; 10 bases fit TRBD1. V shed 8 bases and J 6 bases; nucleotides not matched to a gene: 4. There are 12 residues in the CDR3. Germline-derived CDR1 and CDR2 are ENHRY and SYGVKD. The CDR3 reads CAIGQGDTEQYF. Here the CDR3 DNA reads TGTGCCATCGGACAGGGGGACACCGAGCAGTACTTC.

The V call is TRBV12-3 or TRBV12-4, the J call TRBJ2-5; D call uncertain. The germline V and J ends were trimmed by 4 bases and 2 bases, with 11 bases remaining between them. This CDR3 spans 14 amino acids. In nucleotides, the CDR3 is TGTGCCAGCAGTTCGTTCGGGCGGCAAGAGACCCAGTACTTC. Its protein is CASSSFGRQETQYF.

Only a few counts were recorded for this clonotype. The chain joins TRBV18 to TRBJ2-1, with 12 bases matching TRBD1. The germline V gene encodes CDR1 KGHSH and CDR2 LQKENI. The CDR3 sequence is 17 residues long. V lost 3 bases to trimming and J lost 8 bases; unmatched junction nucleotides: 11. CDR3 DNA sequence: TGTGCCAGCTCACCCGGAGTCGTCGGGACAGGGGGCGATGAGCAGTTCTTC. This sequence encodes CASSPGVVGTGGDEQFF.

This clonotype was recorded a few times. The V gene is TRBV7-9, the J gene TRBJ2-1; no reliable D call. Between the trimmed V and J ends, which lost 0 bases and 6 bases, there was a span of 9 bases. The CDR3 runs 14 residues. Germline V lookup: CDR1 SEHNR, CDR2 FQNEAQ (reference sequence). The CDR3 sequence is CASSLAVSLNEQFF. The CDR3 bases are TGTGCCAGCAGCTTAGCGGTATCCCTCAATGAGCAGTTCTTC.

CDR3 in DNA: TGCGCCAGCAGCCCCCCTGGGGCGGGGTCATACAATGAGCAGTTCTTC. This translates into CASSPPGAGSYNEQFF. The chain employs TRBV4-1 and TRBJ2-1; tentative D call: TRBD2 (6 bases). The germline V gene encodes CDR1 MGHRA and CDR2 YSYEKL. The V and J ends lost 4 bases and 4 bases respectively, with 17 bases between them. The CDR3 has 16 residues.

In its sample, this clonotype was seen a few times. This chain uses TRBV7-9 with TRBJ1-3; D is ambiguous. CDR1 and CDR2 (germline): SEHNR, FQNEAQ (reference sequence). Trimming removed 5 bases at V and 7 bases at J, with 12 bases between. This CDR3 has 13 amino acids. The CDR3 DNA reads TGTGCCAGCAGCCCAATCGAAGCGAACACCATATATTTT. Translated: CASSPIEANTIYF.

This clonotype was picked up a small number of times. This chain connects TRBV10-3 to TRBJ1-3; D gene ambiguous. Looked up from germline, CDR1 is ENHRY and CDR2 is SYGVKD. The CDR3 is 14 amino acids. V shed 3 bases and J shed 0 bases, with 6 bases lying between them. The CDR3 DNA follows: TGTGCCATCAGTGACTTGAGCTCTGGAAACACCATATATTTT. Its translation: CAISDLSSGNTIYF.

V and J are TRBV2 and TRBJ2-5; no clear D. CDR3 length: 15 amino acids. V lost 1 base, J lost 1 base, and 10 bases lay in between. Per the germline V gene, CDR1 is SNHLY and CDR2 is FYNNEI. The CDR3 coding sequence is TGTGCCAGCAGTGAAGGCCCTGGCGGCCAAGAGACCCAGTACTTC. This codes for CASSEGPGGQETQYF.

This clonotype was detected ten times or more. The chain uses TRBV15 and TRBJ1-2; D gene ambiguous. Trimming left V 0 bases short and J 0 bases short, with 5 bases between. In germline, CDR1 is LNHNV, CDR2 YYDKDF (reference sequence). CDR3 length: 14 amino acids. The DNA for the CDR3 is TGTGCCACCAGCAGAGAAAAGTCTAACTATGGCTACACCTTC. Protein: CATSREKSNYGYTF.

This chain joins TRBV20-1 and TRBJ2-7; the D call may be TRBD1 or TRBD2 (5 bases each). V lost 6 bases, J lost 3 bases, and 12 bases lay in between. From germline, CDR1 is DFQATT and CDR2 SNEGSKA (reference sequence). CDR3 size: 12 residues. CDR3 residues: CSATGTYYEQYF. The CDR3 DNA reads as TGCAGTGCCACCGGGACCTACTACGAGCAGTACTTC.

This clonotype has a count of ten or more. The chain couples TRBV20-1 to TRBJ2-2, with 15 bases fitting TRBD2. This CDR3 has 18 amino acids. V gave up 1 base and J gave up 5 bases; unmatched junction bases: 8. CDR1 and CDR2 from the germline V gene are DFQATT and SNEGSKA (reference sequence). The CDR3 region is CSARGGLAGGRGTGELFF. The CDR3 region has the DNA TGCAGTGCTAGAGGGGGACTAGCGGGAGGCCGTGGAACCGGGGAGCTGTTTTTT.